Below are 3 T cell receptor beta chains sequenced from a single sample in a study of shared clonotypes between healthy human individuals. Method: immunoSEQ multiplex PCR; TCRdb's copy keeps in-frame clones and lacks some. The sample has about 600,000 clones, roughly 97% seen once; the top ten hold 0.045% to 0.07%. The sequenced material came from naive CD4+ T cells sorted from blood. Subset given: CD45RA+ positively selected. The receptors were gathered from a woman younger than 45 in good health.

CDR3 protein: CASSYVGGGNTIYF. The DNA for the CDR3 is TGTGCCAGCAGTTACGTCGGGGGGGGAAACACCATATATTTT. The rearrangement links TRBV6-5 to TRBJ1-3, with D perhaps matching TRBD1 (5 bases). Deletions cut 2 bases from V and 4 bases from J, with 9 bases between. Germline lookup yields CDR1 MNHEY and CDR2 SVGAGI. The CDR3 is 14 residues long.

This rearrangement joins TRBV6-5 to TRBJ2-6, with 7 bases fitting TRBD1. J lost 4 bases, V lost 6 bases, and 6 bases had no gene match. This CDR3 spans 15 amino acids. Germline CDR1 and CDR2: MNHEY and SVGAGI. The CDR3 sequence: CASSPQGSGANVLTF. CDR3 nucleotides: TGTGCCAGCAGCCCACAGGGGTCCGGGGCCAACGTCCTGACTTTC.

The chain combines TRBV2 with TRBJ2-7; D perhaps matches TRBD2 (6 bases). Deletions cut 0 bases from V and 3 bases from J, with 6 bases between. The germline V gene encodes CDR1 SNHLY and CDR2 FYNNEI. The CDR3 totals 13 residues. Here the CDR3 DNA reads TGTGCCAGCAGTGAAGCGCGGGGCTACGAGCAGTACTTC. It yields the protein CASSEARGYEQYF.